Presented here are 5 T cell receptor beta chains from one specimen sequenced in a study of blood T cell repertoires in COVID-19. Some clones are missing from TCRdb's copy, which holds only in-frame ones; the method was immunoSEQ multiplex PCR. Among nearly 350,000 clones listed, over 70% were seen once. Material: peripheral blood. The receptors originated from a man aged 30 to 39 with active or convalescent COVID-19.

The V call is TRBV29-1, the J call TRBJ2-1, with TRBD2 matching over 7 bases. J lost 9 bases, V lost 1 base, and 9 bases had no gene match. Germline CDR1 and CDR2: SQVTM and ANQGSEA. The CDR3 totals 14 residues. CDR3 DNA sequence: TGCAGCGTTGAAGGGCGGGAGTTCTTTCTTGAGCAGTTCTTC. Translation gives CSVEGREFFLEQFF.

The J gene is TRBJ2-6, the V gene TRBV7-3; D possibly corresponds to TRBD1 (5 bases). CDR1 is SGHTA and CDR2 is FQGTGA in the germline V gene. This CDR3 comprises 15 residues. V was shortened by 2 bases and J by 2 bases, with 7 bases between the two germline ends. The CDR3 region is CASSLAGTGANVLTF. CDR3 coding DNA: TGTGCCAGCAGCTTAGCAGGGACTGGGGCCAACGTCCTGACTTTC.

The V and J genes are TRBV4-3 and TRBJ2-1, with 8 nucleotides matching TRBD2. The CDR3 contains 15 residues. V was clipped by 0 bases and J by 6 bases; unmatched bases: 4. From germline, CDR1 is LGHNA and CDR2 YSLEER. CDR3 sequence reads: CASSQDGRGGNEQFF. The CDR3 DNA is TGCGCCAGCAGCCAAGATGGACGGGGGGGCAATGAGCAGTTCTTC.

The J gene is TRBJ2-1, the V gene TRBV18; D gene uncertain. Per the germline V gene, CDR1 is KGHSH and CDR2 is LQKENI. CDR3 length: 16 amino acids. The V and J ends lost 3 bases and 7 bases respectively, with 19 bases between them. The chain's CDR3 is CASSPLLDYRSNEQFF. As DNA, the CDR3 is TGTGCCAGCTCACCGCTCTTAGATTACCGTTCGAATGAGCAGTTCTTC.

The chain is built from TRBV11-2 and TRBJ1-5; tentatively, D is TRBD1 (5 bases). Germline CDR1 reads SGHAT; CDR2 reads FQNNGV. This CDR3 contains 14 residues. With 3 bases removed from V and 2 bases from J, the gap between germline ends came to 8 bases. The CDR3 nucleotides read TGTGCCAGCAGCTTGGGCAGGGGCAATCAGCCCCAGCATTTT. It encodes CASSLGRGNQPQHF.